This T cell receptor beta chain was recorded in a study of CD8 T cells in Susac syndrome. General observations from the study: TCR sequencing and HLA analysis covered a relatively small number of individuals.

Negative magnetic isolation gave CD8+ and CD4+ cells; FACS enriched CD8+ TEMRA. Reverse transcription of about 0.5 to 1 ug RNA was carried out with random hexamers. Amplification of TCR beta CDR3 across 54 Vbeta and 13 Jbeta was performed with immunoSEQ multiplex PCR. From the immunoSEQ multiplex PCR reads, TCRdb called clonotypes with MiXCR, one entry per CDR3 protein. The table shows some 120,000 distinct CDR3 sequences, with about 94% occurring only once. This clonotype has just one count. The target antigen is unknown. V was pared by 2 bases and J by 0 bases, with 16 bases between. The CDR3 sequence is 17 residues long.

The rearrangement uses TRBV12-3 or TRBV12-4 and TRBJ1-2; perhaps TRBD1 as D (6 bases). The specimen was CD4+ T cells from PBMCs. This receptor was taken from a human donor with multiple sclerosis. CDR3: CASSLNRVPTANYGYTF. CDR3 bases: TGTGCCAGCAGTTTAAACAGGGTCCCTACAGCTAACTATGGCTACACCTTC.